This TCR beta chain was retrieved from a study of neoadjuvant anti-PD-1 for oral cavity cancer. Study at large: Patients mostly received three to four biweekly nivolumab doses at 3 mg/kg before surgery.

Only in-frame clones appear in the TCRdb table, and some are missing; sequencing was by immunoSEQ multiplex PCR. Of fewer than 70,000 clones in the sample, more than 65% were seen once. The origin of this receptor is a person between 35 and 79 years old with oral cavity squamous cell carcinoma. Material: PBMCs, obtained before nivolumab (anti-PD-1) treatment.

The chain's CDR3 is CASSPKGLLSYNEQFF. The CDR3 nucleotides are TGTGCCAGCAGCCCGAAGGGACTCCTTTCCTACAATGAGCAGTTCTTC. The V call is TRBV9, the J call TRBJ2-1; the D gene is possibly TRBD2 (6 bases). CDR3 length: 16 residues. Germline values: CDR1 SGDLS, CDR2 YYNGEE. The V end lost 4 bases, the J end lost 1 base, and 15 bases lay between the germline ends.